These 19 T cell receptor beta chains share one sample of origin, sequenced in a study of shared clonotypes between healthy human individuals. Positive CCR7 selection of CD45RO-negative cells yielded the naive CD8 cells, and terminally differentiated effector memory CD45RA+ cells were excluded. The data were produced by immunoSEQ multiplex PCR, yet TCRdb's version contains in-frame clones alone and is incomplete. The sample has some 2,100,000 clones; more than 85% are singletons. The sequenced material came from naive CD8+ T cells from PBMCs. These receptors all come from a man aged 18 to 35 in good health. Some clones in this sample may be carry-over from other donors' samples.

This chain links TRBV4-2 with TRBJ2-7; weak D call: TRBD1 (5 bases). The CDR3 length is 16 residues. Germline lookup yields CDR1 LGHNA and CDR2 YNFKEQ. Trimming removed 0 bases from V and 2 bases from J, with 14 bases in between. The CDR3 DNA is TGTGCCAGCAGCCAAGATTCGGCCCGACAGACCTACGAGCAGTACTTC. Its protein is CASSQDSARQTYEQYF.

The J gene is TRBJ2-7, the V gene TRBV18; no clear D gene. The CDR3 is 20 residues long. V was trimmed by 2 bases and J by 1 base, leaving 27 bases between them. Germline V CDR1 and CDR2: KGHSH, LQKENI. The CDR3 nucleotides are TGTGCCAGCTCACCAAACCCCCGGGTATTCGGTCTGGGCACTTCCTACGAGCAGTACTTC. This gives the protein CASSPNPRVFGLGTSYEQYF.

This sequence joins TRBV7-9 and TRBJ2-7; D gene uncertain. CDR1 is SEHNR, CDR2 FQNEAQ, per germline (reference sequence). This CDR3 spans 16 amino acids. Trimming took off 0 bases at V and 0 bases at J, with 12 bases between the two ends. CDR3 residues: CASSLAAFHSSYEQYF. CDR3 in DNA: TGTGCCAGCAGCTTAGCAGCTTTCCACAGCTCCTACGAGCAGTACTTC. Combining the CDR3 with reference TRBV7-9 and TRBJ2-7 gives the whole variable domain DTGVSQNPRHKITKRGQNVTFRCDPISEHNRLYWYRQTLGQGPEFLTYFQNEAQLEKSRLLSDRFSAERPKGSFSTLEIQRTEQGDSAMYLCASSLAAFHSSYEQYFGPGTRLTVT.

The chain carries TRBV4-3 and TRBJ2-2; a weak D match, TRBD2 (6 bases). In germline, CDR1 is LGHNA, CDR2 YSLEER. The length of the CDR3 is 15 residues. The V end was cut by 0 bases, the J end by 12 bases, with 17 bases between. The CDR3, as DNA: TGCGCCAGCAGCCAAGAAAACGAAGAGCGGGCGAAGCTGTTTTTT. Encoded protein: CASSQENEERAKLFF.

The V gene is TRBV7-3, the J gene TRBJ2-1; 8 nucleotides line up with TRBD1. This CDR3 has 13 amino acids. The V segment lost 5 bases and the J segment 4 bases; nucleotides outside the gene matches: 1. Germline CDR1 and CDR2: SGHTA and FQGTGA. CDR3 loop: CASSRQGYNEQFF. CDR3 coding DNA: TGTGCCAGCAGCAGACAGGGGTACAATGAGCAGTTCTTC.

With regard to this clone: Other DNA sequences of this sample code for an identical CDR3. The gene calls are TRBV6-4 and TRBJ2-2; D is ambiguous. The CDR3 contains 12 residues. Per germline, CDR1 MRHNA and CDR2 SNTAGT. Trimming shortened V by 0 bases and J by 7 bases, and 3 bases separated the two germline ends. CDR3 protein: CASSDSVGELFF. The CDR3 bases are TGTGCCAGCAGTGACTCCGTCGGGGAGCTGTTTTTT.

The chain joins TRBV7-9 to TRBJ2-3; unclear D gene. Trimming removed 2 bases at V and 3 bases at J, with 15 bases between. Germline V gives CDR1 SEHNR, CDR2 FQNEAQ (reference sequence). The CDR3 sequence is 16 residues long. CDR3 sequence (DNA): TGTGCCAGCAGCTTAAACATCTGGAACGGGACAGATACGCAGTATTTT. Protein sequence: CASSLNIWNGTDTQYF.

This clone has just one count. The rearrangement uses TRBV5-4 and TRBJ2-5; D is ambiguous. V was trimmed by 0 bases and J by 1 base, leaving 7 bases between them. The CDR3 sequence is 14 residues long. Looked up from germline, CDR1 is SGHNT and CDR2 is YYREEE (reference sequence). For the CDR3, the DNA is TGTGCCAGCAGCTTGGCCAAAGGCCAAGAGACCCAGTACTTC. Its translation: CASSLAKGQETQYF.

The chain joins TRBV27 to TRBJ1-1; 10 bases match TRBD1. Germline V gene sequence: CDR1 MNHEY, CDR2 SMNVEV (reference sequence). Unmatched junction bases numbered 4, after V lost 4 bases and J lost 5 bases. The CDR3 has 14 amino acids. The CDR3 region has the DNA TGTGCCAGCAGTTGGACAGGGGGAGCGACTGAAGCTTTCTTT. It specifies CASSWTGGATEAFF.

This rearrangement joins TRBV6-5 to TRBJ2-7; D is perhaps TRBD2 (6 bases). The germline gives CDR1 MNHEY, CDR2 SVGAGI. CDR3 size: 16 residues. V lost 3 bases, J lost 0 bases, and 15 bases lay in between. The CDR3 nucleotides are TGTGCCAGCAGTTATTCTCCTAGCGAAAGCTCCTACGAGCAGTACTTC. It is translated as CASSYSPSESSYEQYF.

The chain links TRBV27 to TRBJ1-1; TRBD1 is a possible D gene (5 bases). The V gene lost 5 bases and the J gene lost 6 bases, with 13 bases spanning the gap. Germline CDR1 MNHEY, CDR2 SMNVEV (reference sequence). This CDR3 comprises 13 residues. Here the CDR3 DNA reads TGTGCCAGCAGTCCGAGGGCGGGACCTGAAGCTTTCTTT. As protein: CASSPRAGPEAFF.

Here the CDR3 reads CASSLDRGGNYGYTF. The CDR3 coding sequence is TGTGCCAGCAGTTTAGACAGGGGGGGGAACTATGGCTACACCTTC. The gene calls are TRBV28 and TRBJ1-2; 9 nucleotides line up with TRBD1. V gave up 2 bases and J gave up 2 bases; unmatched junction bases: 3. This CDR3 comprises 15 residues. Germline CDR1 and CDR2: MDHEN and SYDVKM.

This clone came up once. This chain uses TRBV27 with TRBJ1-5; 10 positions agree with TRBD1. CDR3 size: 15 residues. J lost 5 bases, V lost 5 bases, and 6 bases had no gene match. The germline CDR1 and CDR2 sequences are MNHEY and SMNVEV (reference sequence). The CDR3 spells CASSPYGQGDQPQHF. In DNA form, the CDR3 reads TGTGCCAGCAGTCCCTATGGACAGGGGGATCAGCCCCAGCATTTT.

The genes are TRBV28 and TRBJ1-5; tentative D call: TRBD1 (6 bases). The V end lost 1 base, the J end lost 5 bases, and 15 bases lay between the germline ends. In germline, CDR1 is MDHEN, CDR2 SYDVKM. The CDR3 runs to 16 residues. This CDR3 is CASSLFQGSLYQPQHF. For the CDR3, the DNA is TGTGCCAGCAGTTTATTTCAGGGGTCATTGTATCAGCCCCAGCATTTT.

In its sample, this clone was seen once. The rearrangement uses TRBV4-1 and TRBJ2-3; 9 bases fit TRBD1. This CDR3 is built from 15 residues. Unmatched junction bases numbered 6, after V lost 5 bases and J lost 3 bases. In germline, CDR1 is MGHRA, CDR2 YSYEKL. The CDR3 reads CASSGRQGGTDTQYF. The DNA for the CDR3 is TGCGCCAGCAGCGGTCGACAGGGGGGAACAGATACGCAGTATTTT.

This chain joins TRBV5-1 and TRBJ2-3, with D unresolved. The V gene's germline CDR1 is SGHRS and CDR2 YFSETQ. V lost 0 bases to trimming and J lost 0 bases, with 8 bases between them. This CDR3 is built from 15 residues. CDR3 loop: CASSLEVDSTDTQYF. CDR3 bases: TGCGCCAGCAGCTTGGAGGTGGATAGCACAGATACGCAGTATTTT.

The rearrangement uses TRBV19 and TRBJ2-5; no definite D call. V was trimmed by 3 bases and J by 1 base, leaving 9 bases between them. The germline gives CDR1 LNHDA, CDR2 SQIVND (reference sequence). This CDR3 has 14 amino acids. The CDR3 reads CASSIVGGQETQYF. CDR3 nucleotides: TGTGCCAGTAGTATTGTAGGCGGCCAAGAGACCCAGTACTTC.

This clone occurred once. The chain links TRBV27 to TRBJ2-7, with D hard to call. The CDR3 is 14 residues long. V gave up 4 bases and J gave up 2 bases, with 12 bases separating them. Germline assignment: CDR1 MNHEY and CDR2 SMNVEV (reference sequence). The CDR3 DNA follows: TGTGCCAGCAGTTCCCCGGGCAGTACCTACGAGCAGTACTTC. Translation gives CASSSPGSTYEQYF.

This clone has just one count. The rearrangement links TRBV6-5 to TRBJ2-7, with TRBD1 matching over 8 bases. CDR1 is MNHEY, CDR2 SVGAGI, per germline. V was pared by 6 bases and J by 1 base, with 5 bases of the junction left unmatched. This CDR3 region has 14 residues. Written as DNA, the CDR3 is TGTGCCAGCAGCCCCAGGGGGCAGTCCTACGAGCAGTACTTC. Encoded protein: CASSPRGQSYEQYF.